This T cell receptor beta chain appears in the sequencing data of a study of control samples from healthy donors and cancer patients. Sequencing used immunoSEQ multiplex PCR; TCRdb keeps in-frame clones, though not all of them. The sample comprises roughly 170,000 clones, roughly 91% of which are singletons, and roughly 1.5% rests with the top ten. The V segment lost 4 bases and the J segment 1 base; nucleotides outside the gene matches: 8. In germline, CDR1 is SGDLS, CDR2 YYNGEE. The CDR3 runs 19 residues. Sequencing was performed on blood. The source is a man between 18 and 29 years old in good health. The chain links TRBV9 to TRBJ2-4; 16 bases are shared with TRBD2. The CDR3 is CASSPLGLAGGVAKNIQYF. The CDR3 DNA follows: TGTGCCAGCAGCCCCTTGGGACTAGCGGGGGGGGTGGCCAAAAACATTCAGTACTTC. Full variable domain (missing parts from reference TRBV9 and TRBJ2-4): DSGVTQTPKHLITATGQRVTLRCSPRSGDLSVYWYQQSLDQGLQFLIQYYNGEERAKGNILERFSAQQFPDLHSELNLSSLELGDSALYFCASSPLGLAGGVAKNIQYFGAGTRLSVL.